The next 21 T cell receptor beta chains were all read from a single sample in a study of shared clonotypes between healthy human individuals (dated by TCRdb to 2020 to 2022). The method behind the library was the immunoSEQ multiplex PCR assay. Not all clones reach the TCRdb copy of this immuneACCESS table, which keeps in-frame sequences only. Checked studies attribute under half of the gap to unresolved V genes and leave the rest unexplained. A total of some 680,000 clones appear in this sample, more than 70% of them only once. The top ten clonotypes cover around 2% of the sample. Sequenced: memory CD4+ T cells sorted from blood. The cell subset or site label on this specimen signifies: CD45RA-negative fraction. Every receptor here comes from a woman aged 25 to 39 in good health.

V gene TRBV28 combines with J gene TRBJ2-4; possible D gene TRBD2, 6 bases. Germline CDR1 MDHEN, CDR2 SYDVKM. V dropped 4 bases and J dropped 7 bases, with 14 bases sitting between them. The CDR3 loop spans 14 amino acids. The CDR3 loop is CASSSGLIGNIQYF. The CDR3 nucleotides are TGTGCCAGCAGTTCCGGACTAATTGGGAACATTCAGTACTTC. Looking up the rest from reference TRBV28 and TRBJ2-4 gives the full variable domain: DVKVTQSSRYLVKRTGEKVFLECVQDMDHENMFWYRQDPGLGLRLIYFSYDVKMKEKGDIPEGYSVSREKKERFSLILESASTNQTSMYLCASSSGLIGNIQYFGAGTRLSVL.

The genes are TRBV4-2 and TRBJ2-7, with TRBD2 matching over 10 bases. There are 16 residues in the CDR3. V was pared by 4 bases and J by 4 bases, with 10 bases of the junction left unmatched. Per the germline V gene, CDR1 is LGHNA and CDR2 is YNFKEQ. The chain's CDR3 is CASSPAQLAGLYEQYF. Here the CDR3 DNA reads TGTGCCAGCAGCCCGGCCCAACTAGCGGGACTATACGAGCAGTACTTC.

V gene TRBV28 combines with J gene TRBJ1-2; D is unclear. CDR1 and CDR2 from the germline V gene are MDHEN and SYDVKM. V lost 8 bases to trimming and J lost 2 bases, with 9 bases between them. The CDR3 is 12 residues long. This chain's CDR3 is CASGFSNYGYTF. CDR3 sequence (DNA): TGTGCCAGCGGGTTCTCGAACTATGGCTACACCTTC.

DNA for the CDR3: TGTGCCAGCAGTGAAGCGACTAGCGAATACTCCTACGAGCAGTACTTC. It codes for CASSEATSEYSYEQYF. The chain has TRBV2 and TRBJ2-7, with 8 bases aligning to TRBD2. Germline assignment: CDR1 SNHLY and CDR2 FYNNEI. With 0 bases clipped from V and 0 bases from J, the junction kept 4 bases outside the gene matches. This CDR3 region has 16 residues.

The gene calls are TRBV11-2 and TRBJ1-5; no clear D gene. Trimming removed 1 base from V and 3 bases from J, with 7 bases in between. The germline V gene encodes CDR1 SGHAT and CDR2 FQNNGV. The CDR3 contains 14 residues. The CDR3 loop is CASSLVGNNQPQHF. The CDR3 DNA reads as TGTGCCAGCAGCTTAGTCGGGAACAATCAGCCCCAGCATTTT.

In this sample, this clone turned up once. The DNA of the CDR3 is TGTGCCAGCAGTGAACCTCAGATCTATGGCTACACCTTC. Protein: CASSEPQIYGYTF. The chain carries TRBV6-1 and TRBJ1-2; D gene unclear. CDR1 MNHNS and CDR2 SASEGT come from the germline V gene. Trimming cost V 2 bases and J 4 bases, with 8 bases left between them. CDR3 length: 13 residues.

This clone was found a few times. V is TRBV19 and J is TRBJ2-7; 11 nucleotides agree with TRBD2. J was trimmed by 4 bases and V by 10 bases; bases with no gene match: 6. The CDR3 sequence is 13 residues long. Germline loops: CDR1 LNHDA, CDR2 SQIVND (reference sequence). The CDR3 nucleotides read TGTGCCACTGCTGGGACTAGCGGTTACGAGCAGTACTTC. As protein: CATAGTSGYEQYF.

CDR3 region: CASSSPSGNLYGEQFF. CDR3 nucleotide sequence: TGTGCCAGCAGCTCCCCTAGCGGGAACCTCTACGGTGAGCAGTTCTTC. The V gene is TRBV7-2, the J gene TRBJ2-1; 9 bases line up with TRBD2. This CDR3 comprises 16 residues. Germline CDR1 is SGHTA and CDR2 is FQGNSA. The V segment lost 4 bases and the J segment 9 bases; nucleotides outside the gene matches: 13.

On this clone itself: A much bigger clone sits one base away, suggesting this may be a read error. This chain uses TRBV6-1 with TRBJ1-1; D unclear. The CDR3 sequence is 12 residues long. The V end was cut by 2 bases, the J end by 6 bases, with 7 bases between. Germline V gene lookup returns CDR1 MNHNS and CDR2 SASEGT. The DNA of the CDR3 is TGTGCCAGCAGTGAACAGACCGCTGAAGCTTTCTTT. It yields the protein CASSEQTAEAFF.

This chain joins TRBV6-5 and TRBJ1-2; D is perhaps TRBD1 (5 bases). The germline CDR1 and CDR2 sequences are MNHEY and SVGAGI. The CDR3 totals 12 residues. V dropped 2 bases and J dropped 4 bases, with 5 bases sitting between them. The CDR3 here is CASSYGGYGYTF. In DNA, the CDR3 is TGTGCCAGCAGTTACGGGGGCTATGGCTACACCTTC.

Only a few counts were recorded for this clone. The chain uses TRBV5-1 and TRBJ1-1; 11 positions agree with TRBD1. The CDR3 extends over 16 amino acids. Losses at the gene ends were 2 bases for V and 6 bases for J; bases not matched to a gene: 9. Germline loops: CDR1 SGHRS, CDR2 YFSETQ. The CDR3 DNA follows: TGCGCCAGCAGCTTATCCTGGACAGGGGGCGAGTCTGAAGCTTTCTTT. It encodes CASSLSWTGGESEAFF. The variable domain in full, with the rest retrieved from reference TRBV5-1 and TRBJ1-1, is KAGVTQTPRYLIKTRGQQVTLSCSPISGHRSVSWYQQTPGQGLQFLFEYFSETQRNKGNFPGRFSGRQFSNSRSEMNVSTLELGDSALYLCASSLSWTGGESEAFFGQGTRLTVV.

This clone was seen a single time. The rearrangement uses TRBV10-3 and TRBJ2-1; 8 positions agree with TRBD2. Trimming at V came to 5 bases and at J to 0 bases, leaving 9 bases not matched to a gene. This CDR3 region has 17 residues. Germline V gives CDR1 ENHRY, CDR2 SYGVKD. DNA of the CDR3: TGTGCCATCAGTAGTACTAGCGGAGTCTCCTCCTACAATGAGCAGTTCTTC. It yields the protein CAISSTSGVSSYNEQFF.

CDR3 loop: CASSYSVHRETQYF. Here the CDR3 DNA reads TGTGCCAGCAGTTACTCGGTTCACCGGGAGACCCAGTACTTC. This chain connects TRBV6-6 to TRBJ2-5; unclear D gene. Trimming pared 0 bases from V and 5 bases from J, leaving 10 bases between. CDR3 length equals 14 residues. Per germline, CDR1 MNHNY and CDR2 SVGAGI (reference sequence).

Written as DNA, the CDR3 is TGTGCCAGCTCACCACCGGTGTACACTGAAGCTTTCTTT. It translates to CASSPPVYTEAFF. The chain uses TRBV18 and TRBJ1-1; D is undetermined. Germline CDR1 KGHSH, CDR2 LQKENI. V was trimmed by 0 bases and J by 3 bases, leaving 5 bases between them. This CDR3 has 13 residues.

This chain connects TRBV6-6 to TRBJ2-3, with TRBD2 matching 15 bases. The CDR3 is 16 amino acids. Germline CDR1 MNHNY, CDR2 SVGAGI (reference sequence). V lost 6 bases to trimming and J lost 4 bases; unmatched junction nucleotides: 5. The CDR3 is CASRYRTSGGADTQYF. The CDR3 coding sequence is TGTGCCAGCAGATACCGGACTAGCGGGGGGGCAGATACGCAGTATTTT.

The chain is built from TRBV19 and TRBJ1-2, with D possibly being TRBD1 (6 bases). The V gene lost 4 bases and the J gene lost 4 bases, with 13 bases spanning the gap. Germline V lookup: CDR1 LNHDA, CDR2 SQIVND (reference sequence). The CDR3 contains 14 residues. Here the CDR3 DNA reads TGTGCCAGTAGTACGACAGGTAGCCGCTATGGCTACACCTTC. Its protein is CASSTTGSRYGYTF.

The V gene is TRBV28, the J gene TRBJ1-5; weak D call: TRBD1 (5 bases). The V gene's germline CDR1 is MDHEN and CDR2 SYDVKM. V lost 2 bases, J lost 5 bases, and 10 bases lay in between. The CDR3 sequence is 14 residues long. The chain's CDR3 is CASSLGGGDQPQHF. CDR3 DNA sequence: TGTGCCAGCAGTTTAGGAGGAGGGGATCAGCCCCAGCATTTT.

The rearrangement uses TRBV18 and TRBJ1-1, with D possibly being TRBD1 (6 bases). Trimming took 3 bases from V and 1 from J, leaving 12 bases between them. Germline V gene data show CDR1 as KGHSH and CDR2 as LQKENI. This CDR3 has 15 amino acids. Here the CDR3 reads CASSPNRESNTEAFF. The CDR3 DNA is TGTGCCAGCTCACCTAACAGGGAATCGAACACTGAAGCTTTCTTT.

J is TRBJ2-2 and V is TRBV7-2, with D unclear. The V end lost 8 bases, the J end lost 1 base, and 5 bases lay between the germline ends. The CDR3 is 12 amino acids. Germline loops: CDR1 SGHTA, CDR2 FQGNSA. The CDR3 coding sequence is TGTGCCAGCCGGGTGAACACCGGGGAGCTGTTTTTT. It codes for CASRVNTGELFF. Based on the CDR3 plus reference TRBV7-2 and TRBJ2-2, the full variable domain is GAGVSQSPSNKVTEKGKDVELRCDPISGHTALYWYRQSLGQGLEFLIYFQGNSAPDKSGLPSDRFSAERTGGSVSTLTIQRTQQEDSAVYLCASRVNTGELFFGEGSRLTVL.

The J gene is TRBJ1-1, the V gene TRBV28; D might be TRBD1 (5 bases). Deletions cut 3 bases from V and 1 base from J, with 18 bases between. CDR1 is MDHEN, CDR2 SYDVKM, per germline. The CDR3 consists of 17 residues. DNA of the CDR3: TGTGCCAGCAGTTTTTTCCCCACCGGGACTCCGAACACTGAAGCTTTCTTT. This sequence encodes CASSFFPTGTPNTEAFF.

The chain is built from TRBV19 and TRBJ2-1; 7 nucleotides line up with TRBD2. CDR3 length equals 15 residues. Trimming took 4 bases from V and 6 from J; bases not matched to a gene: 9. The V gene's germline CDR1 is LNHDA and CDR2 SQIVND (reference sequence). CDR3 sequence reads: CASSTLATSTNEQFF. The CDR3 region has the DNA TGTGCCAGTAGTACCCTCGCGACTAGCACCAATGAGCAGTTCTTC.